This is a list of T cell receptor beta chains from one sample in a study of CD8 T cells in ankylosing spondylitis. TCRdb re-called the 5' RACE reads with MiXCR, one entry per CDR3 protein. The sample lists roughly 120,000 distinct CDR3 sequences, roughly 15% seen once, with approximately 3.1% in the top ten. The specimen sequenced was blood, either unsorted or a sorted T cell fraction (not recorded which). These receptors were taken from a female donor with ankylosing spondylitis or in good health (not recorded which). CDR3s include the opening cysteine and the closing phenylalanine or tryptophan. D genes are given only for firm matches. Clone size, where shown, is once, few, many, or a class for clones that have expanded.

>TRBJ1-6|NA|NA|TRBV3-1
TGTGCCAGCAGCCAAGGGGACAATTCACCCCTCCACTTT
CASSQGDNSPLHF
>TRBJ1-6|NA|few|TRBV20-1
TGCAGTGCTAGAGATCAGACTAATAATTCACCCCTCCACTTT
CSARDQTNNSPLHF
>TRBJ2-7|NA|few|TRBV10-3
TGTGCCATCAGTGGATCCGGGAAGTGGGGCGAGCAGTACTTC
CAISGSGKWGEQYF
>TRBJ2-2|TRBD1|NA|TRBV20-1
TGCAGTGCTATCGACAGGGGGGTCGGGGAGCTGTTTTTT
CSAIDRGVGELFF
>TRBJ2-5|NA|few|TRBV12-3/TRBV12-4
TGTGCCAGCAGTTTAGGTGTAATGGGGACCCAGTACTTC
CASSLGVMGTQYF
>TRBJ2-3|NA|many|TRBV20-1
TGCAGTGCTAGCCCCCTCGATCGGCCGGAGGGGACGCAGTATTTT
CSASPLDRPEGTQYF
>TRBJ2-2|NA|few|TRBV5-4
TGTGCCAGCAGGACTGAGACGAACACCGGGGAGCTGTTTTTT
CASRTETNTGELFF
>TRBJ2-5|TRBD2|NA|TRBV7-9
TGTGCCAGCAGCTTAGGACTAGCGGGAGCAGAGACCCAGTACTTC
CASSLGLAGAETQYF
>TRBJ2-7|NA|NA|TRBV6-2/TRBV6-3
TGTGCCAGCGCCCTGCAGGGTAACGAGCAGTACTTC
CASALQGNEQYF
>TRBJ1-1|TRBD1|few|TRBV7-2
TGTGCCAGCAGCTTAGCATCAGGGGGGTACACTGAAGCTTTCTTT
CASSLASGGYTEAFF
>TRBJ1-1|NA|few|TRBV20-1
TGCAGTGCTAGCCAACCTCTGAACACTGAAGCTTTCTTT
CSASQPLNTEAFF
>TRBJ2-3|TRBD2|NA|TRBV7-2
TGTGCCAGCAGCTTAGAGGGCGGGGGGCCAACAGATACGCAGTATTTT
CASSLEGGGPTDTQYF
>TRBJ2-4|TRBD1|few|TRBV2
TGTGCCAGCAGTCCAGAGACAGGGTTTGGCAAAAACATTCAGTACTTC
CASSPETGFGKNIQYF
>TRBJ1-5|NA|many|TRBV7-8
TGTGCCAGCAGCCTTAGCAGTTGGGGTGATAGTCAGCCCCAGCATTTT
CASSLSSWGDSQPQHF
>TRBJ2-2|TRBD2|few|TRBV25-1
TGTGCCAGCAGTATAGCGGGAGGGGCCGGGGAGCTGTTTTTT
CASSIAGGAGELFF
>TRBJ1-6|NA|many|TRBV20-1
TGCAGTGCTAGAGATGGGCAGGACGTTGGTTCACCCCTCCACTTT
CSARDGQDVGSPLHF
>TRBJ1-1|NA|few|TRBV5-1
TGCGCCAGCAGCTTTGATAACGGCAGGAACACTGAAGCTTTCTTT
CASSFDNGRNTEAFF
>TRBJ1-2|NA|few|TRBV6-5
TGTGCCAGCAGTTCTCCCGGGGGGTCATCGGGCTACACCTTC
CASSSPGGSSGYTF
>TRBJ2-5|TRBD1|NA|TRBV28
TGTGCCAGCAGAACAGGGGCTGGAGAGACCCAGTACTTC
CASRTGAGETQYF
>TRBJ1-1|NA|many|TRBV5-1
TGCGCCAGCAGAGAACCCAGGGAGGGTGACACTGAAGCTTTCTTT
CASREPREGDTEAFF
>TRBJ2-3|TRBD2|NA|TRBV3-1
TGTGCCAGCAGCCCCTTCGGGACTAGCGGGAGCACTAGCACAGATACGCAGTATTTT
CASSPFGTSGSTSTDTQYF
>TRBJ2-3|TRBD1|few|TRBV5-1
TGCGCCAGCAGCTTGCCCGGACAGGGTGGAACAGATACGCAGTATTTT
CASSLPGQGGTDTQYF
>TRBJ2-3|TRBD2|many|TRBV5-1
TGCGCCAGCAGCCCAAAACTAGCGGGAGGAGTAGATACGCAGTATTTT
CASSPKLAGGVDTQYF
>TRBJ2-7|NA|many|TRBV7-2
TGTGCCAGCAGCTGGAAGAACGAGCAGTACTTC
CASSWKNEQYF
>TRBJ2-7|NA|many|TRBV20-1
TGCAGTGCTAGAGTAGGGGACGAGCAGTACTTC
CSARVGDEQYF
>TRBJ2-3|NA|NA|TRBV7-6
TGTGCCAGCAGCCCCACGAGGGGAGGTACGCAGTATTTT
CASSPTRGGTQYF
>TRBJ1-5|NA|many|TRBV6-1
TGTGCCAGCATCTTAGGTTCAGTTGGCGATCAGCCCCAGCATTTT
CASILGSVGDQPQHF
>TRBJ2-3|NA|many|TRBV20-1
TGCAGTGCTAGAGCCGAGGCCAGCACAGATACGCAGTATTTT
CSARAEASTDTQYF
>TRBJ2-2|NA|few|TRBV12-3/TRBV12-4
TGTGCCAGCAGTTTTAAGGTGGGGGCGAACACCGGGGAGCTGTTTTTT
CASSFKVGANTGELFF
>TRBJ2-3|NA|few|TRBV20-1
TGCAGTGCTAGGCCAGGACAGTTTAGCACAGATACGCAGTATTTT
CSARPGQFSTDTQYF
>TRBJ2-7|TRBD2|NA|TRBV20-1
TGCAGTGCTCGAAGCGGGAGGGCCAACGAGCAGTACTTC
CSARSGRANEQYF
>TRBJ1-5|NA|many|TRBV5-6
TGTGCCAGCAGCTTGGGCGATTGGGACAATCAGCCCCAGCATTTT
CASSLGDWDNQPQHF